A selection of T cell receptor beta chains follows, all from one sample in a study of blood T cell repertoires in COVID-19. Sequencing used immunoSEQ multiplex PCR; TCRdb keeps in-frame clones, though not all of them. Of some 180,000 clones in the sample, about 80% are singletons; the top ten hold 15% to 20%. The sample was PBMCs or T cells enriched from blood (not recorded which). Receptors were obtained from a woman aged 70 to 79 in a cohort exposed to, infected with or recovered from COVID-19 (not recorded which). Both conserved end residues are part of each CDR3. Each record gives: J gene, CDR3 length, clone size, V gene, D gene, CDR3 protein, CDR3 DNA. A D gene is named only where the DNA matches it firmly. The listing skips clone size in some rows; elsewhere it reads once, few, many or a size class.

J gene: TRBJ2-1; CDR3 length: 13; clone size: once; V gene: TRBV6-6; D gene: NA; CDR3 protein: CASGAGSYNEQFF; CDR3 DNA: TGTGCCAGCGGCGCGGGCTCCTACAATGAGCAGTTCTTC
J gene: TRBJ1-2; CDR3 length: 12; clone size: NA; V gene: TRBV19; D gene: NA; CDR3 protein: CASSIPRGGYTF; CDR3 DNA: TGTGCCAGTAGTATTCCCCGCGGAGGCTACACCTTC
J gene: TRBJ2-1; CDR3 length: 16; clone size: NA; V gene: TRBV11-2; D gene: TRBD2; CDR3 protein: CASSLRLAAGQNEQFF; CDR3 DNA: TGTGCCAGCAGCTTAAGACTAGCGGCAGGACAAAATGAGCAGTTCTTC
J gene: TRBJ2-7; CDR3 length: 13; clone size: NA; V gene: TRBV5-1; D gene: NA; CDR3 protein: CASSNDNSYEQYF; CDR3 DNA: TGCGCCAGCAGCAACGACAATTCCTACGAGCAGTACTTC
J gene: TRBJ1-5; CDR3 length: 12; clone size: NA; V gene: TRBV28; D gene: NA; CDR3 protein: CATYNSGQPQHF; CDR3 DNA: TGTGCCACCTATAATAGCGGGCAGCCCCAGCATTTT
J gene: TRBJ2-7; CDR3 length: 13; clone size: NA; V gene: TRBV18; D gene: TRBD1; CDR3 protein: CASSPGRGYEQYF; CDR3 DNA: TGTGCCAGCTCACCGGGCAGGGGGTACGAGCAGTACTTC
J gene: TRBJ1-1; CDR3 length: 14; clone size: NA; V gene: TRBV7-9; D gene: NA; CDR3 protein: CASSIRGTNTEAFF; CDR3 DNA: TGTGCCAGCAGCATCAGGGGTACGAACACTGAAGCTTTCTTT
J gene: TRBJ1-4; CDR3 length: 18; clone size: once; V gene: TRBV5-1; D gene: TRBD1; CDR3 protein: CASSLPGPGGGTNEKLFF; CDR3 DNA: TGCGCCAGCAGCTTGCCCGGTCCAGGGGGCGGCACTAATGAAAAACTGTTTTTT
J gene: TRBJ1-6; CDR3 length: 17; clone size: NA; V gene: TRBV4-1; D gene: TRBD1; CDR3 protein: CASSQGDSSSYNSPLHF; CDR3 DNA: TGCGCCAGCAGCCAGGGGGACAGCAGCTCCTATAATTCACCCCTCCACTTT
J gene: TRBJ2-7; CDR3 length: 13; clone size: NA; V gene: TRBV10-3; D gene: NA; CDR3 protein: CAISGEGVGEQYF; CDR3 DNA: TGTGCCATCAGTGGCGAAGGGGTGGGAGAGCAGTACTTC
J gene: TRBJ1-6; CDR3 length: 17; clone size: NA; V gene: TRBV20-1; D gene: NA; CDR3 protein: CSASTAGVGGYNSPLHF; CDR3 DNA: TGCAGTGCTAGTACTGCGGGGGTAGGCGGCTATAATTCACCCCTCCACTTT
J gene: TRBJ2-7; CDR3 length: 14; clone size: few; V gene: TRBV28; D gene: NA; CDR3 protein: CASSLDEGGSQQYF; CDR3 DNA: TGTGCCAGCAGTTTGGATGAGGGCGGGTCCCAGCAGTACTTC
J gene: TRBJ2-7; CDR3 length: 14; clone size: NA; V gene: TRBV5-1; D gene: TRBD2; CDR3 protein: CASSTSGSSYEQYF; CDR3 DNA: TGCGCCAGCAGCACAAGCGGGAGCTCCTACGAGCAGTACTTC
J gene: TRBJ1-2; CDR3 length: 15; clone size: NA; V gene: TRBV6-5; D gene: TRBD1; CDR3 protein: CASSFYTGTEYGYTF; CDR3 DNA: TGTGCCAGCAGTTTTTACACCGGGACAGAGTATGGCTACACCTTC
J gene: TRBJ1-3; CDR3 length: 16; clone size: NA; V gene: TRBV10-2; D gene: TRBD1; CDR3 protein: CASSLTQGAGGNTIYF; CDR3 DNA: TGCGCCAGCAGCCTTACTCAGGGGGCTGGAGGAAACACCATATATTTT
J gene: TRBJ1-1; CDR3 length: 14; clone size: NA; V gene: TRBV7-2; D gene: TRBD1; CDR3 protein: CASSFYRGNFEAFF; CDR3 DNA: TGTGCCAGCAGCTTTTACAGGGGAAATTTTGAAGCTTTCTTT
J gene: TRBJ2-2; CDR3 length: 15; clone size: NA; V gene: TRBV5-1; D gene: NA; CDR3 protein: CASSLGLASTGELFF; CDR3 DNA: TGCGCCAGCAGCTTGGGGCTAGCGAGCACCGGGGAGCTGTTTTTT
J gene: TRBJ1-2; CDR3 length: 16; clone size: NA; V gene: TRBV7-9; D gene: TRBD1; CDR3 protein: CASSFTPGQGSYGYTF; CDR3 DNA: TGTGCCAGCAGCTTTACACCGGGACAGGGGAGCTATGGCTACACCTTC
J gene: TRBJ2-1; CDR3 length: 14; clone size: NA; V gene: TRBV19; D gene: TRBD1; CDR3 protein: CASSIWDRTNEQFF; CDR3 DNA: TGTGCCAGTAGTATATGGGACAGAACCAATGAGCAGTTCTTC
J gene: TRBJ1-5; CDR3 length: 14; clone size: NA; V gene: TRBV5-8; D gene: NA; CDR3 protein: CASTNTHSNQPQHF; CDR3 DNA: TGTGCCAGCACCAACACCCATAGCAATCAGCCCCAGCATTTT
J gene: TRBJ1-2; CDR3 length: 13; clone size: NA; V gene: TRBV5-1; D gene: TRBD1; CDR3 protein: CASSGQGNYGYTF; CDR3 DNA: TGCGCCAGCAGCGGACAGGGGAACTATGGCTACACCTTC
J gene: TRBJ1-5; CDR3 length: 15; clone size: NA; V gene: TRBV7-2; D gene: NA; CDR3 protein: CASSSTPGRRQPQHF; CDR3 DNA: TGTGCCAGCAGCTCGACCCCGGGGAGACGTCAGCCCCAGCATTTT
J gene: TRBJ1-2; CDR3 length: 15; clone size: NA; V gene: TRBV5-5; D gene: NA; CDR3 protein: CASSPSYTDSRGYTF; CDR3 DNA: TGTGCCAGCAGCCCTTCTTACACGGACTCAAGGGGCTACACCTTC
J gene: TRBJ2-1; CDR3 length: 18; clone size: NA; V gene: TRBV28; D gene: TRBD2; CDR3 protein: CASIPLGGRASVLNEQFF; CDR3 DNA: TGTGCCAGCATCCCCCTTGGCGGGAGGGCTTCTGTCCTCAATGAGCAGTTCTTC
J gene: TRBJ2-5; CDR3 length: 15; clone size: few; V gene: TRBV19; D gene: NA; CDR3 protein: CASSMGPGETRTQYF; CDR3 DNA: TGTGCCAGTAGTATGGGGCCCGGAGAAACACGGACCCAGTACTTC
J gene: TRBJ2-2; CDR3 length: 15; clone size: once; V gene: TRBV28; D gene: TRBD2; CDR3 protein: CASILAGGVTGELFF; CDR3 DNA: TGTGCCAGCATCCTAGCGGGAGGTGTCACCGGGGAGCTGTTTTTT
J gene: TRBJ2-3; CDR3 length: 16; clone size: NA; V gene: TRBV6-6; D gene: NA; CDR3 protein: CASSRSRPSRADTQYF; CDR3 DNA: TGTGCCAGCAGTCGGAGCCGCCCCTCCCGTGCAGATACGCAGTATTTT
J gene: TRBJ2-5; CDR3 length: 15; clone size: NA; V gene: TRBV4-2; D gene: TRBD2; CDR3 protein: CASSQQAGGQETQYF; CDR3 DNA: TGTGCCAGCAGCCAACAAGCGGGAGGGCAAGAGACCCAGTACTTC
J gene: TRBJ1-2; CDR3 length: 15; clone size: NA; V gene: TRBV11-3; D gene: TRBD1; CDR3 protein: CASSLDRGMYYGYTF; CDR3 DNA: TGTGCCAGCAGCCTTGACAGGGGGATGTACTATGGCTACACCTTC
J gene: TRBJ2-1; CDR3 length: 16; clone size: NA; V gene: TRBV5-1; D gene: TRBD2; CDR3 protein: CASSLVAGGGPNEQFF; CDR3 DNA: TGCGCCAGCAGCTTGGTGGCGGGAGGAGGGCCCAATGAGCAGTTCTTC
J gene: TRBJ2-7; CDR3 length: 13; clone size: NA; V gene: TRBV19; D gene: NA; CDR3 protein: CASSYDYSYEQYF; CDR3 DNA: TGTGCCAGTAGTTACGACTACTCCTACGAGCAGTACTTC
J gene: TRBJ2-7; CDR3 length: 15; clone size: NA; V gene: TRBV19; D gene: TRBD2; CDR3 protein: CASSLGGLAGYEQYF; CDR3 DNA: TGTGCCAGTAGTCTCGGGGGACTAGCGGGCTACGAGCAGTACTTC
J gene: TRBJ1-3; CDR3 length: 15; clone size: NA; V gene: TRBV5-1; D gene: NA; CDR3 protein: CASTITGTPGNTIYF; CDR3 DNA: TGCGCCAGTACCATTACCGGGACTCCTGGAAACACCATATATTTT
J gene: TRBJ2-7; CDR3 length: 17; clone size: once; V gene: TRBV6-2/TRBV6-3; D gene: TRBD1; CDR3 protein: CASSTTSRPGGYYEQYF; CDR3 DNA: TGTGCCAGCAGTACCACCTCCCGACCAGGGGGATACTACGAGCAGTACTTC
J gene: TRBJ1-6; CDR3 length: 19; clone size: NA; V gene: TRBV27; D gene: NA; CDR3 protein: CASSLSPRGFGGKDSPLHF; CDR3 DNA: TGTGCCAGCAGTTTATCCCCTCGTGGGTTCGGGGGGAAGGATTCACCCCTCCACTTT